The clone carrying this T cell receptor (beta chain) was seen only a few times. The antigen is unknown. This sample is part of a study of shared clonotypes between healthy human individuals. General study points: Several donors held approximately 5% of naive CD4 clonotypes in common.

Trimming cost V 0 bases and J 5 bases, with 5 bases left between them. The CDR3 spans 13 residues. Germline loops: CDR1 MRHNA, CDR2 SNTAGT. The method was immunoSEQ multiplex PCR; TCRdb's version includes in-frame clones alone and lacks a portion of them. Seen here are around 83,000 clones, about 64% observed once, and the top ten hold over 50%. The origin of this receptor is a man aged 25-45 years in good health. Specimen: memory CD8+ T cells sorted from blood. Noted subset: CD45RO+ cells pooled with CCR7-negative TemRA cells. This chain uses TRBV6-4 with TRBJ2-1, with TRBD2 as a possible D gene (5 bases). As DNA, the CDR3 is TGTGCCAGCAGTGACTCGCGGGACAATGAGCAGTTCTTC. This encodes CASSDSRDNEQFF.